This T cell receptor (beta chain) was retrieved from a study of blood T cell repertoires in COVID-19. Germline CDR1 and CDR2: SGHAT and FQNNGV. This CDR3 has 16 residues. Trimming left V 3 bases short and J 0 bases short, with 11 bases between. This clone has more than one count but fewer than ten. As processed by the authors: Nucleated cell counts were estimated from reference gene primer amplification. The assay was immunoSEQ multiplex PCR, and TCRdb's table has in-frame clones only and misses some. That table is the source of V, J and clone size, and D and trimming were worked out from the DNA. Among over 45,000 clones listed, roughly 80% were seen once.

This receptor was taken from a woman aged 45-65 years with active or convalescent COVID-19. Sequencing was done on a sample of peripheral blood. This rearrangement joins TRBV11-2 to TRBJ1-4, with D perhaps TRBD1 (5 bases). Here the CDR3 reads CASSLRGPTTNEKLFF. The DNA of the CDR3 is TGTGCCAGCAGCTTGCGGGGACCCACAACTAATGAAAAACTGTTTTTT.